This TCR beta chain stems from a study of early T cells in non-severe SARS-CoV-2 infection (dated by TCRdb to the early 2020s). Context from the whole study: Because TCR sequencing was done on bulk RNA from unsorted whole blood, the alpha and beta chains could not be paired. Study-wide conclusions, independent of this receptor: Matching against VDJdb was skewed toward anti-spike CD8 responses, likely underestimated virus-specific expansions, and missed private and CD4 specificities.

This clonotype was counted only a few times. It has no known antigen specificity. No much larger clonotype is one base removed from it; base qualities were not supplied. The library came from 5' RACE. Data came from a NextSeq 500. The TCR library protocol attached unique molecular identifiers to individual cDNA molecules to correct for sequencing error and PCR bias. TCR alpha and beta chains were both sequenced, and the abundances of alpha and beta sequences in each sample were closely correlated with each other. Per the original workflow: Decombinator V4 was used to perform V gene, J gene and CDR3 annotation of TCR sequences. TCRs were defined as expanded if a significant change between any two time points was detected under a Poisson model with p below 0.0001. TCR abundances were normalised to the total number of TCRs sequenced in each sample and reported as counts per million. VDJdb, accessed on 1 November 2021, was searched for TCRs annotated for CMV, EBV and SARS-CoV-2, and TCRs annotated for more than one antigen were excluded. Using fastp trimming at Q25 and MiXCR clonotype assembly, TCRdb reanalyzed the public sequencing data and kept in-frame beta chains. Rows matching on CDR3 protein sequence are summarized as one entry with the most common DNA and genes. The V and J calls shown here were made by TCRdb, not taken from the authors' results. This sample lists under 100,000 distinct CDR3 sequences; approximately 14% were detected once. Over 1.2% of the sample rests with the top ten.

A case-control design nested within a healthcare worker cohort in London, UK, was used, with weekly nasopharyngeal swab PCR tests and blood sampling performed. Healthcare workers were recruited during the week of the UK lockdown, between 23 and 31 March 2020, and followed weekly for up to 16 weeks. The receptor was derived from an adult who was a healthcare worker with PCR-confirmed SARS-CoV-2 infection or an uninfected control (not recorded which). Sequencing was done on a sample of whole blood.

The CDR3 has the sequence CAWIRGENTGELFF. In nucleotide form, the sequence is TGTGCCTGGATAAGAGGCGAGAACACCGGGGAGCTGTTTTTT. The chain is encoded by TRBV30 joined to TRBJ2-2, with the D gene too uncertain to name. As encoded in the germline V gene (reference sequence), CDR1 is GTSNPN while CDR2 is SVGIG. From its cysteine to its phenylalanine, the CDR3 spans 14 amino acids. Only the CDR3 portion is preserved as DNA: 42 bases, with reading frame beginning at the first base. V loses 4 bases of germline sequence and J loses 1 base, and the interval between the two ends is 10 bases.